This T cell receptor beta chain was profiled in a study of cytomegalovirus exposure and HLA in healthy donors. Whole-study context: Of all 360 or so donors who were genotyped, 75% to 90% belonged to the Caucasian-associated ancestry cluster. Overall study findings and caveats: Reports state that TCR beta sequences accurately predicted most subjects' HLA-A and HLA-B alleles.

The PCR was carried out with 60 Vbeta primers and 13 Jbeta primers. The table came from immunoSEQ multiplex PCR; TCRdb's copy has only in-frame clones and leaves some out. The sample carries around 140,000 clones, 70% to 85% recorded once. A word on this clone: Its antigen is not identified.

Germline V gene sequence: CDR1 SGHRS, CDR2 YFSETQ. V gave up 6 bases and J gave up 4 bases; unmatched junction bases: 11. There are 17 residues in the CDR3. The genes are TRBV5-1 and TRBJ2-1; TRBD2 agrees at 12 bases. The TCR comes from a man aged 35 to 55 in good health and CMV-seronegative. Sequences were obtained from PBMCs. CDR3 protein: CASIPASGGADYNEQFF. In DNA form, the CDR3 reads TGCGCCAGCATCCCGGCTAGCGGGGGGGCGGATTACAATGAGCAGTTCTTC. Looking up the rest from reference TRBV5-1 and TRBJ2-1 gives the full variable domain: KAGVTQTPRYLIKTRGQQVTLSCSPISGHRSVSWYQQTPGQGLQFLFEYFSETQRNKGNFPGRFSGRQFSNSRSEMNVSTLELGDSALYLCASIPASGGADYNEQFFGPGTRLTVL.